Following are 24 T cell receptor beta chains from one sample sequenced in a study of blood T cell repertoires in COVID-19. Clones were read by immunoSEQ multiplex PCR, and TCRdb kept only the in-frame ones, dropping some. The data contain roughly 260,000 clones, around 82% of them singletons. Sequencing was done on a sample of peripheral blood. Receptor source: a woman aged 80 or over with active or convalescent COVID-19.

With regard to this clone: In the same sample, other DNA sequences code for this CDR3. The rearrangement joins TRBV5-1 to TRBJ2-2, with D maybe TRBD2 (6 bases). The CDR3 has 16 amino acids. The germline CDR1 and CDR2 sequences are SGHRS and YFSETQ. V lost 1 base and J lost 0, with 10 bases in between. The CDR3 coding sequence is TGCGCCAGCAGCTTGAGTGGGGGGACGAACACCGGGGAGCTGTTTTTT. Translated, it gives CASSLSGGTNTGELFF.

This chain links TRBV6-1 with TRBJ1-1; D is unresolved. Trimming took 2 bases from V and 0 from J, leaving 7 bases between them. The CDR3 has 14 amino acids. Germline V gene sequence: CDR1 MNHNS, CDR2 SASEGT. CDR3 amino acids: CASSENRLNTEAFF. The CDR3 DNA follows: TGTGCCAGCAGTGAAAACAGATTGAACACTGAAGCTTTCTTT.

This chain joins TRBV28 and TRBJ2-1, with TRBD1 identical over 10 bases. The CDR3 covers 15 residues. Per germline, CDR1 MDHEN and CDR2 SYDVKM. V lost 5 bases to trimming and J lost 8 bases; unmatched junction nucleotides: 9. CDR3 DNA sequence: TGTGCCAGCAGTATTGGGGGACAGGGGAAGGATGAGCAGTTCTTC. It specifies CASSIGGQGKDEQFF.

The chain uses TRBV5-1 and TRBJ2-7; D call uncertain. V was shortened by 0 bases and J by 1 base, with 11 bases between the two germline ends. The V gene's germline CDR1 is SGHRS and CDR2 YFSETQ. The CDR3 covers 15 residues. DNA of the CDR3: TGCGCCAGCAGCTTGGGGTCAGTGGCTTCCTACGAGCAGTACTTC. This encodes CASSLGSVASYEQYF.

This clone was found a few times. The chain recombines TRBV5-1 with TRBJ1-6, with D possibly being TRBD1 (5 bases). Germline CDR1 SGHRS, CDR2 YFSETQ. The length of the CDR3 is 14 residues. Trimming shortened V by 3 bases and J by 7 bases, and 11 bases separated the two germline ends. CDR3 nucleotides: TGCGCCAGCAGCTCCCGACAGCCCAATTCACCCCTCCACTTT. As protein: CASSSRQPNSPLHF.

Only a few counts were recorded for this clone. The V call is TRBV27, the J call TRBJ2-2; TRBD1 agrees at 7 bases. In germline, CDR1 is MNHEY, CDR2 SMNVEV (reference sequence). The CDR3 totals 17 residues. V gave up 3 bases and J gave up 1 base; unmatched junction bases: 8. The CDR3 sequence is CASSFTPGQRNTGELFF. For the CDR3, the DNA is TGTGCCAGCAGTTTTACCCCGGGACAGAGGAACACCGGGGAGCTGTTTTTT.

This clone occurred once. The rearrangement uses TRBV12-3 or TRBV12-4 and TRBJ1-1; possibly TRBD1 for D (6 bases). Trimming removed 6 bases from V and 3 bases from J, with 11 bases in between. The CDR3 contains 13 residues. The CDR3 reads CASRSTGYTEAFF. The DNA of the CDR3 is TGTGCCAGCAGGTCTACAGGGTACACTGAAGCTTTCTTT.

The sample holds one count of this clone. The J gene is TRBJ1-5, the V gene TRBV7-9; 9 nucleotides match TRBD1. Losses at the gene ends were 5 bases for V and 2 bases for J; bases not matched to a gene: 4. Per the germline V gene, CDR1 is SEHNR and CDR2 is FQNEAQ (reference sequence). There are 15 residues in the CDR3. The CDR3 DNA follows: TGTGCCAGCAGCCCGGACAGGGGTGGCAATCAGCCCCAGCATTTT. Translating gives CASSPDRGGNQPQHF.

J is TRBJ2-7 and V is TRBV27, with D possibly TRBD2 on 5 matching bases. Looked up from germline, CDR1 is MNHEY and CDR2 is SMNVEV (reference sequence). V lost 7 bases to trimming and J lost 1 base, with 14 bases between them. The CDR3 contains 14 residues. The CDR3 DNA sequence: TGTGCCAGCAAGAGGGTGGCTACGTCCTACGAGCAGTACTTC. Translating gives CASKRVATSYEQYF.

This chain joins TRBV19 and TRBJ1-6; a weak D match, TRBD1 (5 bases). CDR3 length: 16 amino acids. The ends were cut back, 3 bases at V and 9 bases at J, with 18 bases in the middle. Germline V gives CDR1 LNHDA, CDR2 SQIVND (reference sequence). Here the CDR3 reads CASSIPAGGVRSPLHF. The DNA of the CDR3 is TGTGCCAGTAGTATTCCCGCCGGGGGTGTGCGTTCACCCCTCCACTTT.

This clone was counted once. CDR3: CASSRGGDNQPQHF. For the CDR3, the DNA is TGTGCCAGCAGCCGAGGGGGGGACAATCAGCCCCAGCATTTT. The chain carries TRBV28 and TRBJ1-5, with D possibly TRBD1 on 6 matching bases. This CDR3 spans 14 amino acids. Germline V gene lookup returns CDR1 MDHEN and CDR2 SYDVKM. Trimming cost V 6 bases and J 3 bases, with 12 bases left between them.

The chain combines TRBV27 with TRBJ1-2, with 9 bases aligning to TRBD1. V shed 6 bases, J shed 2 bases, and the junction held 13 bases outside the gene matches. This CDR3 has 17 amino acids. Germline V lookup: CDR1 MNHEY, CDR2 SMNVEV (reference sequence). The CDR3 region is CASRGNLGQGVNYGYTF. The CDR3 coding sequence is TGTGCCAGCAGGGGAAATCTGGGACAGGGAGTGAACTATGGCTACACCTTC.

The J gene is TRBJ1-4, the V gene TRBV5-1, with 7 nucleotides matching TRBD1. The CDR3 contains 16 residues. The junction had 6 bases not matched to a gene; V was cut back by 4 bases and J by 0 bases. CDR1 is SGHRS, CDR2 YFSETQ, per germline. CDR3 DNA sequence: TGCGCCAGCAGCCCCGGGACAGTCGCAACTAATGAAAAACTGTTTTTT. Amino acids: CASSPGTVATNEKLFF.

CDR3 DNA sequence: TGTGCCAGTAGGCGGACTAGCGGGGGAGTTGGTGGGGAGCTGTTTTTT. Encoded protein: CASRRTSGGVGGELFF. The J gene is TRBJ2-2, the V gene TRBV19; TRBD2 aligns across 13 bases. Germline V gives CDR1 LNHDA, CDR2 SQIVND (reference sequence). The length of the CDR3 is 16 residues. After removal of 6 bases from V and 8 bases from J, the junction contained 9 bases not matched to a gene.

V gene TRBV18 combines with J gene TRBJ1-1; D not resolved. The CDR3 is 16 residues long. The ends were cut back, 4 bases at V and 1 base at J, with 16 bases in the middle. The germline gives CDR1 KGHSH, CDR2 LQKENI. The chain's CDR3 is CASSLNRLAPNTEAFF. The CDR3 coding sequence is TGTGCCAGCTCACTTAACCGACTGGCCCCGAACACTGAAGCTTTCTTT. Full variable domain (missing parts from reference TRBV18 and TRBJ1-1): NAGVMQNPRHLVRRRGQEARLRCSPMKGHSHVYWYRQLPEEGLKFMVYLQKENIIDESGMPKERFSAEFPKEGPSILRIQQVVRGDSAAYFCASSLNRLAPNTEAFFGQGTRLTVV.

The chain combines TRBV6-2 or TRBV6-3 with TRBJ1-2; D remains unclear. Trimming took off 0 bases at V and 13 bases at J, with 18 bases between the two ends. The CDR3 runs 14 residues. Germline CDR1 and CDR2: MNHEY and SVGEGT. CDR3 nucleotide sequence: TGTGCCAGCAGTTACTCGCAGGTACTCCCTCTAAGCACCTTC. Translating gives CASSYSQVLPLSTF.

DNA for the CDR3: TGTGCCAGCAGCCGCGGGGTGCCCGTCGGGAATCAGCCCCAGCATTTT. Translated, it gives CASSRGVPVGNQPQHF. The rearrangement joins TRBV11-2 to TRBJ1-5; no firm D call. This CDR3 comprises 16 residues. Trimming pared 5 bases from V and 4 bases from J, leaving 18 bases between. Germline loops: CDR1 SGHAT, CDR2 FQNNGV.

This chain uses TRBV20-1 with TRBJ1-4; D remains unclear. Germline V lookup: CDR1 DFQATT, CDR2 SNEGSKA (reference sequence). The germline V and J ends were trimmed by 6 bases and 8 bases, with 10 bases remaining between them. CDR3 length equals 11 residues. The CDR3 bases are TGCAGTGCCTATCTTTCCGAAAAACTGTTTTTT. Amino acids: CSAYLSEKLFF.

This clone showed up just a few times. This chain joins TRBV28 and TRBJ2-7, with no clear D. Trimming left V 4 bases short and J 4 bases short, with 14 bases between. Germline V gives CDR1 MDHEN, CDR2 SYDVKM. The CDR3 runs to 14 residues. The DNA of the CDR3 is TGTGCCAGCAGTTCGAAGCCTCCCAAGTACGAGCAGTACTTC. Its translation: CASSSKPPKYEQYF.

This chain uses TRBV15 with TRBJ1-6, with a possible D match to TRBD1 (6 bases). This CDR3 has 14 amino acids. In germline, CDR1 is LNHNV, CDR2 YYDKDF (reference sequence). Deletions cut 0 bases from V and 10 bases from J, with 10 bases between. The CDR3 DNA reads TGTGCCACCAGCAGAGACCCAGGGGACTCACCCCTCCACTTT. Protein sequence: CATSRDPGDSPLHF.

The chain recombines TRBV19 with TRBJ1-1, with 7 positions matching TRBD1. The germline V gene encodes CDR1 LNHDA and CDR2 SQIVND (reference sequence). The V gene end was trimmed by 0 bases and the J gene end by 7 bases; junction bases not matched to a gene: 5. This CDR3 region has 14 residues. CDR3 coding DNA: TGTGCCAGTAGTATAGACCCCCGGGACAGTGAAGCTTTCTTT. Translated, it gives CASSIDPRDSEAFF.

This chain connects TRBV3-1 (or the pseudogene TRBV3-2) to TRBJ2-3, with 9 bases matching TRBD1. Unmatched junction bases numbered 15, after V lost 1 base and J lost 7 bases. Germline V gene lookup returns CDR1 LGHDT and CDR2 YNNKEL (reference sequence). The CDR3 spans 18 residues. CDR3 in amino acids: CASSQVVFGQGPLNTQYF. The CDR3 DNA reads TGTGCCAGCAGCCAAGTAGTGTTCGGACAGGGGCCCCTCAATACGCAGTATTTT.

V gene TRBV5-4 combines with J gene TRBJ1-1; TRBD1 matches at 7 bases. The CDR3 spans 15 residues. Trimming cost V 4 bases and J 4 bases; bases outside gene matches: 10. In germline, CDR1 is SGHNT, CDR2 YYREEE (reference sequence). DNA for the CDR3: TGTGCCAGCAGCCCCAGACAGGGAGCCGGCACTGAAGCTTTCTTT. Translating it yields CASSPRQGAGTEAFF.

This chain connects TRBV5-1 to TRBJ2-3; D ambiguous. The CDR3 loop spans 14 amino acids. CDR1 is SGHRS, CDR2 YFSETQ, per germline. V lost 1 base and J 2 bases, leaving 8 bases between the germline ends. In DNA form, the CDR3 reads TGCGCCAGCAGCTTGCATCGGGTCACAGATACGCAGTATTTT. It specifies CASSLHRVTDTQYF.